Listed here is a single T cell receptor beta chain. Template for every sorted-subset replicate PCR totaled about 0.2 ug DNA, roughly 30,000 T cell genomes. Original processing notes: ImmunoSEQ yielded junction-only sequences lacking quality scores, so filtering differed. Libraries were prepared by immunoSEQ multiplex PCR; TCRdb keeps only in-frame clonotypes and omits some of them. The V and J calls and clone size were taken over from that table, and D and trimming were inferred from the DNA. The sample lists about 1.9 million clones; around 93% were seen once. Cells designated naive CD8 were CD45RO-negative and were positively selected for CCR7, with terminally differentiated effector memory CD45RA+ cells excluded. The CDR3 extends over 13 amino acids. This sample was included in a study of shared clonotypes between healthy human individuals.

Sequencing used naive CD8+ T cells from PBMCs. V usage is TRBV12-1 and J usage is TRBJ1-2; no check of the table's D call, TRBD1, against the DNA was made. TRBV12-1 is shown as a pseudogene. This TCR derives from a man between 18 and 35 years old in good health. Some clones in this sample may be carry-over from other donors' samples. In nucleotides, the CDR3 is TGTGCCAGCAGCTTCAGGGGTAACTATGGCTACACCTTC. Its translation is CASSFRGNYGYTF.